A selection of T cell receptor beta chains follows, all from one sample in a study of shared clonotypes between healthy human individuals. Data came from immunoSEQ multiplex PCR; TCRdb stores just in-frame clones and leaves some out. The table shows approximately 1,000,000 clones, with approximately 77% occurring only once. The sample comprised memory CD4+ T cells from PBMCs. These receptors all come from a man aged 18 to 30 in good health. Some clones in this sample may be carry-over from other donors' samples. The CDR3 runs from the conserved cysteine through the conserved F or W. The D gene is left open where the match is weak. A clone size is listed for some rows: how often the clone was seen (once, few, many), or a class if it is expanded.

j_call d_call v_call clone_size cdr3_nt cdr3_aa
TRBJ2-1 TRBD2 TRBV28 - TGTGCCAGCAGTACACGACTAGCGGGAGGGCCGGGTGAGCAGTTCTTC CASSTRLAGGPGEQFF
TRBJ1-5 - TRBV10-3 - TGTGCCATCAGTGATACCGTCGGTCAGCCCCAGCATTTT CAISDTVGQPQHF
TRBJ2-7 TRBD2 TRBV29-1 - TGCAGCGTTGAATGGTCTAGCGGGAGGACCTACGAGCAGTACTTC CSVEWSSGRTYEQYF
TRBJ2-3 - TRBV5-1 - TGCGCCAGCAGCCTCCGGCACCACCTCACAGATACGCAGTATTTT CASSLRHHLTDTQYF
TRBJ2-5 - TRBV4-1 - TGCGCCAGCAGCCAAGGTCAGGCAGTCCAAGAGACCCAGTACTTC CASSQGQAVQETQYF
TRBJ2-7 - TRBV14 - TGTGCCAGCAGCCCCACGAGCTACGAGCAGTACTTC CASSPTSYEQYF
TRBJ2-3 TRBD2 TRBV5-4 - TGTGCCAGCAGCAGACCAGGACTAGCGGGAGGGACAAGCACAGATACGCAGTATTTT CASSRPGLAGGTSTDTQYF
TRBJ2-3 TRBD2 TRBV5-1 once TGCGCCAGCAGCATGGGACTAGCGGGAGCAGCAGATACGCAGTATTTT CASSMGLAGAADTQYF
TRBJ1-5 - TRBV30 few TGTGCCTGGAGAACCCAGGGAGGATCTCAGCCCCAGCATTTT CAWRTQGGSQPQHF
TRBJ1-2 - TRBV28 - TGTGCCAGCAGTTTGATGGACTATGGCTACACCTTC CASSLMDYGYTF
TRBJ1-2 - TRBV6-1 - TGTGCCAGCAGTGAACGGGAGACTGATGGCTACACCTTC CASSERETDGYTF
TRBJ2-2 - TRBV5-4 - TGTGCCAGCAGCTTGACCTGGGGAAACACCGGGGAGCTGTTTTTT CASSLTWGNTGELFF
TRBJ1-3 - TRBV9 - TGTGCCAGCAGCGTAGCTCCTGGGGCAGGGAGGGCTAGCTCTGGAAACACCATATATTTT CASSVAPGAGRASSGNTIYF
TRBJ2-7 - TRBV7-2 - TGTGCCAGCAGCCCAGGGGGGTCCCCCTACGAGCAGTACTTC CASSPGGSPYEQYF
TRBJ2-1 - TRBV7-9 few TGTGCCAGCAGCTTAGCGCCGGGCGGGATATCCTCCTACAATGAGCAGTTCTTC CASSLAPGGISSYNEQFF
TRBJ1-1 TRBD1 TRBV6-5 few TGTGCCAGCAGAGATGGGACAGGGTTTGAAGCTTTCTTT CASRDGTGFEAFF
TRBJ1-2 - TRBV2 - TGTGCCAGCAGTGAGTTGGTTGGAGGGAATGGCTACACCTTC CASSELVGGNGYTF
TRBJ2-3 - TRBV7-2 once TGTGCCAGCAGCTCCAGCCTTCTCACAGATACGCAGTATTTT CASSSSLLTDTQYF
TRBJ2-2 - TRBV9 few TGTGCCAGCAGCGTAGATCAGCGGAACACCGGGGAGCTGTTTTTT CASSVDQRNTGELFF
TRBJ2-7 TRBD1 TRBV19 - TGTGCCAGTAGTGTCTCAGGGGGCCAAACCTACGAGCAGTACTTC CASSVSGGQTYEQYF
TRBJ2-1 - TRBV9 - TGTGCCAGTACCCGGGACTCCGCCTACAATGAGCAGTTCTTC CASTRDSAYNEQFF
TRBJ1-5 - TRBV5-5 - TGTGCCAGCAGCTTGGCCCGGAACAATCAGCCCCAGCATTTT CASSLARNNQPQHF
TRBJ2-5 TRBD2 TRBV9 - TGTGCCAGCAGCGCCGGGACTAGCGGGAGAGAGACCCAGTACTTC CASSAGTSGRETQYF
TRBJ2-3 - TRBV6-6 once TGTGCCACAACGGGAGCCACAGATACGCAGTATTTT CATTGATDTQYF
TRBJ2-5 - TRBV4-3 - TGCGCCAGCAGCCAGGGCCCCCGGGAGACCCAGTACTTC CASSQGPRETQYF
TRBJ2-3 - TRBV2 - TGTGCCAGCAGTGATCGCGGGAATACGCAGTATTTT CASSDRGNTQYF
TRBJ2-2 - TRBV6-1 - TGTGCCAGCAGGGGGCGAGCCACCGGGGAGCTGTTTTTT CASRGRATGELFF
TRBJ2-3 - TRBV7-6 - TGTGCCAGCAGCTCCATTCTAGCGTCTAGCACAGATACGCAGTATTTT CASSSILASSTDTQYF
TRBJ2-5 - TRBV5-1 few TGCGCCAGCAGCTTAATCGGGGTTGGGGAGACCCAGTACTTC CASSLIGVGETQYF
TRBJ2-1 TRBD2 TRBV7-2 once TGTGCCAGCAGCTTAGGCACGACCCTAGCGGGAGGGCGTGAGCAGTTCTTC CASSLGTTLAGGREQFF
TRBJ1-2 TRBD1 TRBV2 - TGTGCCAGCAGTGGGAGGACTGGGACAGGGGCGGGCTACACCTTC CASSGRTGTGAGYTF
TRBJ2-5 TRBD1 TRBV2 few TGTGCCAGCAGTGGGGGGACAGGGCGGGAGACCCAGTACTTC CASSGGTGRETQYF
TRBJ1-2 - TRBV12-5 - TGTGCTAGTGGTTTGGCCGACAGCTTCTATGGCTACACCTTC CASGLADSFYGYTF
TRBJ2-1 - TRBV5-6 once TGTGCCAGCTTCGCAGGGGGGAGGGCCTACAATGAGCAGTTCTTC CASFAGGRAYNEQFF
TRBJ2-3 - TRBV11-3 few TGTGCCAGCAGCTTGGGCCCCCCACAGCCCTGGGGGGCAGATACGCAGTATTTT CASSLGPPQPWGADTQYF
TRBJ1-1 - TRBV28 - TGTGCCAGCAGTTCCTCCGACCGGGTGAACACTGAAGCTTTCTTT CASSSSDRVNTEAFF
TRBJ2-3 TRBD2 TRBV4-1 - TGCGCCAGCAGCCTTCCTAGGGCTAGCGGGAGATCAGATACGCAGTATTTT CASSLPRASGRSDTQYF
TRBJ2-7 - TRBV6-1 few TGTGCCAGCAGTGAAGGCCCTGGCGGGCTTTCCTCCTACGAGCAGTACTTC CASSEGPGGLSSYEQYF
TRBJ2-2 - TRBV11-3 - TGTGCCAGCAGCCCCAGTTGGGGTCAACAAGGGGAGCTGTTTTTT CASSPSWGQQGELFF